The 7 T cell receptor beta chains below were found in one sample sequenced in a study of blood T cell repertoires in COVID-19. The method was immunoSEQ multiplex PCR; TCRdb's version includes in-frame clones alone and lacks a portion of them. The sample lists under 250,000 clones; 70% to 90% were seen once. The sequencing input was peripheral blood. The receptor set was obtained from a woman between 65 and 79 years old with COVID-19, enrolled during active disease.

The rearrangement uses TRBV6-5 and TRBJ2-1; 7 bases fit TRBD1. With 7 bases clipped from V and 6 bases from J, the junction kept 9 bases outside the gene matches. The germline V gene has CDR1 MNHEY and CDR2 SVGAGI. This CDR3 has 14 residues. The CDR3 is CASIAAGTVNEQFF. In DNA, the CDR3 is TGTGCCAGCATAGCCGCCGGGACAGTCAATGAGCAGTTCTTC.

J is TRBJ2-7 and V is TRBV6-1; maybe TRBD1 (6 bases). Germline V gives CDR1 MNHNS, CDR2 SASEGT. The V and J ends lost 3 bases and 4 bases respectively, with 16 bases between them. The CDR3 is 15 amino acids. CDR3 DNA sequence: TGTGCCAGCAGTGACCCAGGGAAGGGGGATTACGAGCAGTACTTC. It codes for CASSDPGKGDYEQYF.

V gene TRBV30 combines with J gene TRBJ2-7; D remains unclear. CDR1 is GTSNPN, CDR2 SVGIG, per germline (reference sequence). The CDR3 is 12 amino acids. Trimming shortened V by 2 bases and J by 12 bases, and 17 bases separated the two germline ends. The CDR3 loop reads CAWSLTTRVRYF. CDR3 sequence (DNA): TGTGCCTGGAGTTTAACTACGAGAGTGAGGTACTTC.

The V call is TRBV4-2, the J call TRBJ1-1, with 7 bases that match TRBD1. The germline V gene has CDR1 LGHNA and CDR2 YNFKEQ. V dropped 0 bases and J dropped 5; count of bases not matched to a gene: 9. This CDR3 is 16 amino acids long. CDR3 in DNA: TGTGCCAGCAGCCAAGAAAGGAGGGGGCAGAATACTGAAGCTTTCTTT. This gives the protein CASSQERRGQNTEAFF.

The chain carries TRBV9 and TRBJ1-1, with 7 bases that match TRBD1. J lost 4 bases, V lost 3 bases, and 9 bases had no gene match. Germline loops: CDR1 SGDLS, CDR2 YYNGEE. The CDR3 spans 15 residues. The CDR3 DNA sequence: TGTGCCAGCAGCGCCCTAGGGGGCGGGGTCACTGAAGCTTTCTTT. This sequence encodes CASSALGGGVTEAFF.

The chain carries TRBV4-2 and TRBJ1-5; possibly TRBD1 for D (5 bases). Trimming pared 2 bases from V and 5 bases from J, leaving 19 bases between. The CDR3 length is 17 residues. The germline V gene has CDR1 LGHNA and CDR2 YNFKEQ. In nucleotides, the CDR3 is TGTGCCAGCAGCCAATACCTCGACGCAGGGCTTTATCAGCCCCAGCATTTT. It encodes CASSQYLDAGLYQPQHF.

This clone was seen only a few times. CDR3 in amino acids: CASSSGLRNQPQHF. The CDR3 DNA follows: TGTGCCAGCAGCTCTGGACTGCGCAATCAGCCCCAGCATTTT. The rearrangement links TRBV9 to TRBJ1-5; D is undetermined. In germline, CDR1 is SGDLS, CDR2 YYNGEE. V was clipped by 4 bases and J by 2 bases, with 10 bases between them. There are 14 residues in the CDR3.